Presented here are 25 T cell receptor beta chains from one specimen sequenced in a study of blood T cell repertoires in COVID-19. Profiled with immunoSEQ multiplex PCR; TCRdb holds only in-frame clones, not every one. The table lists about 200,000 clones, more than 65% of them singletons. Sequences were obtained from PBMCs or T cells enriched from blood (not recorded which). These receptors were taken from a middle-aged man who had recovered from COVID-19.

This chain links TRBV7-9 with TRBJ1-2, with no clear D. The ends were cut back, 8 bases at V and 6 bases at J, with 25 bases in the middle. CDR1 is SEHNR, CDR2 FQNEAQ, per germline (reference sequence). This CDR3 contains 16 residues. The CDR3 reads CASYVIAGSGFNGYTF. CDR3 nucleotide sequence: TGTGCCAGCTACGTGATAGCCGGTAGCGGCTTTAATGGCTACACCTTC.

The J gene is TRBJ1-2, the V gene TRBV23-1; D is ambiguous. TRBV23-1 is known as an ORF, though its function is uncertain. This CDR3 region has 12 residues. Trimming pared 5 bases from V and 0 bases from J, leaving 4 bases between. The chain's CDR3 is CASSTPNYGYTF. The CDR3 coding sequence is TGCGCCAGCAGTACTCCTAACTATGGCTACACCTTC.

V gene TRBV7-2 combines with J gene TRBJ1-2; tentative D call: TRBD1 (5 bases). CDR3 length: 13 amino acids. Germline CDR1 SGHTA, CDR2 FQGNSA. V was pared by 1 base and J by 4 bases, with 7 bases between. The CDR3: CASSLGTIYGYTF. The CDR3 DNA follows: TGTGCCAGCAGCTTAGGGACAATCTATGGCTACACCTTC.

This chain joins TRBV2 and TRBJ1-5, with a weak D call TRBD1 (5 bases). Looked up from germline, CDR1 is SNHLY and CDR2 is FYNNEI. The CDR3 is made up of 13 amino acids. V dropped 7 bases and J dropped 3 bases, with 10 bases sitting between them. In DNA form, the CDR3 reads TGTGCCAGCATGCCGGGACTCAATCAGCCCCAGCATTTT. Amino acids: CASMPGLNQPQHF. Variable domain in full (rest from reference TRBV2 and TRBJ1-5): EPEVTQTPSHQVTQMGQEVILRCVPISNHLYFYWYRQILGQKVEFLVSFYNNEISEKSEIFDDQFSVERPDGSNFTLKIRSTKLEDSAMYFCASMPGLNQPQHFGDGTRLSIL.

The chain joins TRBV4-1 to TRBJ2-1, with D possibly being TRBD2 (5 bases). Germline V gene sequence: CDR1 MGHRA, CDR2 YSYEKL. Trimming removed 0 bases from V and 3 bases from J, with 9 bases in between. The CDR3 totals 15 residues. CDR3 bases: TGCGCCAGCAGCCAAGAGACGGGGTACTACAATGAGCAGTTCTTC. Translated, it gives CASSQETGYYNEQFF.

The chain joins TRBV5-1 to TRBJ1-6; 9 nucleotides line up with TRBD1. Germline V gene lookup returns CDR1 SGHRS and CDR2 YFSETQ. This CDR3 contains 16 residues. V was pared by 4 bases and J by 2 bases, with 4 bases of the junction left unmatched. The CDR3 DNA reads TGCGCCAGCAGCCACAGGGGGCTCACCTATAATTCACCCCTCCACTTT. It codes for CASSHRGLTYNSPLHF.

The rearrangement uses TRBV4-1 and TRBJ2-5, with 9 bases identical to TRBD2. J was trimmed by 5 bases and V by 5 bases; bases with no gene match: 21. Germline V gene sequence: CDR1 MGHRA, CDR2 YSYEKL. The CDR3 runs 19 residues. The CDR3 DNA follows: TGCGCCAGCAGCAACCAAGTCGGTATAGCGGGGGCCTTAGGGGAGACCCAGTACTTC. Translating gives CASSNQVGIAGALGETQYF.

The chain couples TRBV27 to TRBJ2-7; 9 positions agree with TRBD1. The CDR3 runs to 14 residues. Unmatched junction bases numbered 9, after V lost 5 bases and J lost 7 bases. Germline V gene sequence: CDR1 MNHEY, CDR2 SMNVEV (reference sequence). CDR3 loop: CASSPGQGYGEQYF. The CDR3 DNA sequence: TGTGCCAGCAGTCCGGGACAGGGTTATGGGGAGCAGTACTTC.

The chain links TRBV4-2 to TRBJ2-3; TRBD2 matches 15 bases. CDR3 length equals 19 residues. The V and J ends lost 0 bases and 4 bases, in that order; junction bases with no gene match: 8. Germline CDR1 and CDR2: LGHNA and YNFKEQ. The CDR3 loop is CASSQDPGLAGGSPDTQYF. Here the CDR3 DNA reads TGTGCCAGCAGCCAAGATCCCGGACTAGCGGGGGGGAGCCCAGATACGCAGTATTTT.

V usage is TRBV5-1 and J usage is TRBJ2-7; 10 nucleotides agree with TRBD2. CDR1 SGHRS and CDR2 YFSETQ come from the germline V gene. V trimming: 2 bases; J trimming: 3 bases; junction bases outside the gene matches: 11. The CDR3 loop spans 17 amino acids. In DNA form, the CDR3 reads TGCGCCAGCAGCTTCGCCTCTAGCGGGGGTGCTCTCTACGAGCAGTACTTC. Residues: CASSFASSGGALYEQYF.

The rearrangement uses TRBV12-3 or TRBV12-4 and TRBJ1-2; TRBD1 aligns across 7 bases. The trim removed 5 bases at V and 5 bases at J, leaving 2 bases unmatched. The CDR3 consists of 12 residues. DNA for the CDR3: TGTGCCAGCAGTACACAGGGGTATGGCTACACCTTC. Protein product: CASSTQGYGYTF.

The V and J genes are TRBV4-1 and TRBJ2-3, with D possibly TRBD2 on 5 matching bases. Germline CDR1 MGHRA, CDR2 YSYEKL. V was pared by 2 bases and J by 5 bases, with 14 bases between. The CDR3 has 15 amino acids. The DNA of the CDR3 is TGCGCCAGCAGCCAACTAGGGAGTCGGGAAGATACGCAGTATTTT. This translates into CASSQLGSREDTQYF.

The gene calls are TRBV6-4 and TRBJ2-3; TRBD1 matches 7 bases. The germline CDR1 and CDR2 sequences are MRHNA and SNTAGT. This CDR3 comprises 15 residues. With 8 bases clipped from V and 2 bases from J, the junction kept 10 bases outside the gene matches. The CDR3 region has the DNA TGTGCCAGCCAACTAACAGGGGAACCCACAGATACGCAGTATTTT. The encoded protein is CASQLTGEPTDTQYF.

This clone was picked up a small number of times. The chain couples TRBV18 to TRBJ2-7; tentative D call: TRBD2 (5 bases). V was trimmed by 0 bases and J by 6 bases, leaving 9 bases between them. The CDR3 length is 13 residues. The V gene's germline CDR1 is KGHSH and CDR2 LQKENI. CDR3 region: CASSPPGIFEQYF. In DNA, the CDR3 is TGTGCCAGCTCACCACCCGGGATCTTCGAGCAGTACTTC.

The rearrangement joins TRBV3-1 (or the pseudogene TRBV3-2) to TRBJ1-6; 7 nucleotides align to TRBD1. Trimming removed 1 base from V and 9 bases from J; junction bases left unmatched: 6. The CDR3 runs to 15 residues. The V gene's germline CDR1 is LGHDT and CDR2 YNNKEL (reference sequence). CDR3 DNA sequence: TGTGCCAGCAGCCAAGGGTTGACAGGGCTTTCACCCCTCCACTTT. Its translation: CASSQGLTGLSPLHF.

This clone has more than one count but fewer than ten. The chain joins TRBV3-1 (or the pseudogene TRBV3-2) to TRBJ1-2, with D possibly TRBD1 on 6 matching bases. Between the trimmed V and J ends, which lost 0 bases and 3 bases, there was a span of 17 bases. In germline, CDR1 is LGHDT, CDR2 YNNKEL (reference sequence). The CDR3 consists of 17 residues. The CDR3 nucleotides read TGTGCCAGCAGCCAAGATGGAGCGCAGGGGCTGGACTATGGCTACACCTTC. Protein: CASSQDGAQGLDYGYTF.

V is TRBV6-6 and J is TRBJ2-3; 9 positions agree with TRBD2. Looked up from germline, CDR1 is MNHNY and CDR2 is SVGAGI (reference sequence). The CDR3 spans 19 residues. With V trimmed by 5 bases and J by 3 bases, 18 bases remained unmatched. The CDR3 loop is CASSLLLGGGALGTDTQYF. In nucleotides, the CDR3 is TGTGCCAGCAGTCTCCTCCTTGGCGGGGGGGCATTGGGGACAGATACGCAGTATTTT.

By proportion, this clone is medium-sized. The gene calls are TRBV20-1 and TRBJ2-3, with D perhaps TRBD1 (5 bases). V was cut by 3 bases and J by 3 bases, with 13 bases left in between. Per the germline V gene, CDR1 is DFQATT and CDR2 is SNEGSKA (reference sequence). The CDR3 length is 14 residues. The CDR3 nucleotides read TGCAGTGCTAGTCTTGCGTCAGGGACAGATACGCAGTATTTT. This sequence encodes CSASLASGTDTQYF.

This chain connects TRBV7-9 to TRBJ1-5; 8 nucleotides align to TRBD1. CDR3 length equals 16 residues. Germline V lookup: CDR1 SEHNR, CDR2 FQNEAQ (reference sequence). Germline trimming cut 5 bases from V and 2 bases from J; bases unmatched to any gene: 8. The CDR3 protein is CASSHFSGGGNQPQHF. The CDR3 DNA sequence: TGTGCCAGCAGCCATTTTTCAGGGGGCGGCAATCAGCCCCAGCATTTT.

Turning to this clone: Additional DNA sequences in this sample encode the identical CDR3. The chain uses TRBV18 and TRBJ1-5; the match to TRBD1 covers 7 bases. Germline CDR1 is KGHSH and CDR2 is LQKENI. The CDR3 has 13 amino acids. Trimming removed 3 bases from V and 4 bases from J; junction bases left unmatched: 0. In DNA form, the CDR3 reads TGTGCCAGCTCACCGGACAGGAATCAGCCCCAGCATTTT. It codes for CASSPDRNQPQHF.

V usage is TRBV4-1 and J usage is TRBJ2-3; D perhaps matches TRBD2 (6 bases). The CDR3 runs 17 residues. CDR1 and CDR2 (germline): MGHRA, YSYEKL. V lost 4 bases, J lost 2 bases, and 19 bases lay in between. DNA of the CDR3: TGCGCCAGCAGCCGTATGTCCGGGACTCCCACCACAGATACGCAGTATTTT. It encodes CASSRMSGTPTTDTQYF.

This clone was seen a single time. The CDR3 sequence is CASSEGQGITGELFF. The CDR3 DNA is TGTGCCAGCAGCGAAGGACAGGGGATCACCGGGGAGCTGTTTTTT. The chain joins TRBV5-8 to TRBJ2-2; 9 nucleotides line up with TRBD1. CDR1 SGHTS and CDR2 YDEGEE come from the germline V gene. With 4 bases clipped from V and 4 bases from J, the junction kept 5 bases outside the gene matches. The CDR3 is 15 amino acids.

This CDR3 is CAWSTGNYGYTF. Written as DNA, the CDR3 is TGTGCCTGGTCGACGGGGAACTATGGCTACACCTTC. The chain combines TRBV30 with TRBJ1-2; D is unresolved. CDR3 length: 12 amino acids. Germline V gene sequence: CDR1 GTSNPN, CDR2 SVGIG (reference sequence). With 5 bases removed from V and 2 bases from J, the gap between germline ends came to 9 bases.

The V call is TRBV18, the J call TRBJ1-1; no reliable D call. The germline CDR1 and CDR2 sequences are KGHSH and LQKENI. Trimming shortened V by 6 bases and J by 2 bases, and 10 bases separated the two germline ends. This CDR3 is built from 13 residues. The CDR3 DNA reads as TGTGCCAGCTCGGCGTCGACAAACACTGAAGCTTTCTTT. It is translated as CASSASTNTEAFF. Based on the CDR3 plus reference TRBV18 and TRBJ1-1, the full variable domain is NAGVMQNPRHLVRRRGQEARLRCSPMKGHSHVYWYRQLPEEGLKFMVYLQKENIIDESGMPKERFSAEFPKEGPSILRIQQVVRGDSAAYFCASSASTNTEAFFGQGTRLTVV.

The chain couples TRBV3-1 (or the pseudogene TRBV3-2) to TRBJ1-2; D is possibly TRBD1 (6 bases). Germline assignment: CDR1 LGHDT and CDR2 YNNKEL (reference sequence). Trimming left V 4 bases short and J 7 bases short, with 13 bases between. This CDR3 has 13 residues. CDR3 coding DNA: TGTGCCAGCAGCCTGAACAGGGCCTCTGGCTACACCTTC. It codes for CASSLNRASGYTF.